The source of this T cell receptor beta chain is a study of blood T cell repertoires in COVID-19. As for the study in general: PBMCs, B-cell-depleted T cells, or T cells were the source of the cDNA or gDNA that made up the material.

The germline V and J ends were trimmed by 3 bases and 2 bases, with 15 bases remaining between them. The CDR3 runs to 16 residues. The count of this clone is one. In the study's own analysis: Reference gene primer amplification yielded estimated nucleated cell counts. Using immunoSEQ multiplex PCR, the repertoire was profiled, and TCRdb retains in-frame clones only, with some absent. V, J and clone size are those of that table, while D and trimming were read from the DNA. The sample contains a few hundred thousand clones, about 88% of which appear only once. The clonotype comes from a woman aged 50 to 65 who had been exposed to COVID-19. Input material: PBMCs or T cells enriched from blood (not recorded which). V is TRBV23-1 and J is TRBJ2-3, with D possibly being TRBD2 (6 bases). TRBV23-1 is labeled an ORF, and its function is uncertain. CDR3 region: CASSQEGGSPTDTQYF. As DNA, the CDR3 is TGCGCCAGCAGTCAGGAAGGAGGGTCTCCCACAGATACGCAGTATTTT.